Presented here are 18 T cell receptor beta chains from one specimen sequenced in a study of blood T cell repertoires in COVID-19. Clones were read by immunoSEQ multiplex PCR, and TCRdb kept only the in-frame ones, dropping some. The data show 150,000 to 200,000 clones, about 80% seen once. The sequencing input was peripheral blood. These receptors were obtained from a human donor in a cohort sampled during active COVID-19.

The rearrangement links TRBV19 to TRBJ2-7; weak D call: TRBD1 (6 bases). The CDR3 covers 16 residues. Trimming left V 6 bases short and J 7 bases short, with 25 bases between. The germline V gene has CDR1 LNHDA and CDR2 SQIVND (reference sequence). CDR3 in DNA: TGTGCCAGTAGCTACTCCCGGGACACCGGTGGATTGGAGCAGTACTTC. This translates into CASSYSRDTGGLEQYF.

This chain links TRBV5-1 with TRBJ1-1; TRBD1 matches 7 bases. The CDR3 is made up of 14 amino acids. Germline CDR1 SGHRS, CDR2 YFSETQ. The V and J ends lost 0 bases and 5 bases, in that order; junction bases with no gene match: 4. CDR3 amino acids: CASSLDRGATEAFF. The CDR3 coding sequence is TGCGCCAGCAGCTTGGACAGGGGAGCGACTGAAGCTTTCTTT. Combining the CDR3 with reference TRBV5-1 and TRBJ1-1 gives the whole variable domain KAGVTQTPRYLIKTRGQQVTLSCSPISGHRSVSWYQQTPGQGLQFLFEYFSETQRNKGNFPGRFSGRQFSNSRSEMNVSTLELGDSALYLCASSLDRGATEAFFGQGTRLTVV.

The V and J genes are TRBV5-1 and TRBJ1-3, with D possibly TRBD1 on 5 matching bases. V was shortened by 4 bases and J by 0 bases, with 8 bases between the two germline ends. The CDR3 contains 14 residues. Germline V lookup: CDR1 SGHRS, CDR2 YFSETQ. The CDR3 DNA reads TGCGCCAGCAGCGGCGGGGGCTCTGGAAACACCATATATTTT. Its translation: CASSGGGSGNTIYF.

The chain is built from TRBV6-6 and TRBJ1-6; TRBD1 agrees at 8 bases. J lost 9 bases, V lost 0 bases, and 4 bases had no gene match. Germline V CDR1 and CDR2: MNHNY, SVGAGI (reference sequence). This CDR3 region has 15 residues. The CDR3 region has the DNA TGTGCCAGCAGTTACTCGAGACAGGGGAGTTCACCCCTCCACTTT. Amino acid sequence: CASSYSRQGSSPLHF.

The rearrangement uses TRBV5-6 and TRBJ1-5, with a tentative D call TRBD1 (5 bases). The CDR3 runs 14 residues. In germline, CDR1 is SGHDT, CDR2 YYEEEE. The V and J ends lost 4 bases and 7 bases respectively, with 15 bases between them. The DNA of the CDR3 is TGTGCCAGCAGCACCGGGGGTCCGTACCAGCCCCAGCATTTT. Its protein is CASSTGGPYQPQHF.

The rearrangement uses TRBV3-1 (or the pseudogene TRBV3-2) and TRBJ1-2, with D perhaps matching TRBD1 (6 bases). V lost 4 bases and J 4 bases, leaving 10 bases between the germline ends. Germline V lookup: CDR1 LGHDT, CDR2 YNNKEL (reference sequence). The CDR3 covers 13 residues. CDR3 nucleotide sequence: TGTGCCAGCAGCCCACAGGGTCTCTATGGCTACACCTTC. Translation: CASSPQGLYGYTF.

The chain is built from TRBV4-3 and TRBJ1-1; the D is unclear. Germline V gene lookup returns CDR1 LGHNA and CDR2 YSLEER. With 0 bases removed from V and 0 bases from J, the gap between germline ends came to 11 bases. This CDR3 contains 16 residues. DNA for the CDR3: TGCGCCAGCAGCCAAGAAAGTGTGGCTTTGAACACTGAAGCTTTCTTT. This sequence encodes CASSQESVALNTEAFF.

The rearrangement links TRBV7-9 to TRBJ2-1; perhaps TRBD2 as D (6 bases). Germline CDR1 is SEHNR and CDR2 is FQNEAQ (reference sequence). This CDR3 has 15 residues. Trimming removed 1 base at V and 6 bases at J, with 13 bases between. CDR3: CASSLGETSSNEQFF. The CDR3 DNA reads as TGTGCCAGCAGCTTAGGGGAGACTAGTTCCAATGAGCAGTTCTTC.

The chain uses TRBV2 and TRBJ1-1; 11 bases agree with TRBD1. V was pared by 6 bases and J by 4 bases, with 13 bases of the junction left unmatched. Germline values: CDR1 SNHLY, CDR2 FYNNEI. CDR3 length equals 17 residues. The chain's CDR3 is CASRRDRGAPFTTEAFF. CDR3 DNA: TGTGCCAGCAGGCGGGACAGGGGGGCACCTTTTACCACTGAAGCTTTCTTT.

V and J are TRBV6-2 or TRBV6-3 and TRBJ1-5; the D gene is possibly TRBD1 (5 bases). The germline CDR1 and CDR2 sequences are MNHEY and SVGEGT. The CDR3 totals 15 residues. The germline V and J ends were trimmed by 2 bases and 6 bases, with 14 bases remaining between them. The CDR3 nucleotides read TGTGCCAGCAGTTACCGGAGGGGAATGAGTCAGCCCCAGCATTTT. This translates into CASSYRRGMSQPQHF.

The CDR3 reads CASSPGLAASNEQFF. The CDR3 coding sequence is TGTGCCAGCAGCCCGGGACTAGCGGCTTCTAATGAGCAGTTCTTC. The rearrangement links TRBV7-9 to TRBJ2-1; TRBD2 aligns across 11 bases. In germline, CDR1 is SEHNR, CDR2 FQNEAQ (reference sequence). Trimming at V came to 5 bases and at J to 7 bases, leaving 7 bases not matched to a gene. The CDR3 contains 15 residues.

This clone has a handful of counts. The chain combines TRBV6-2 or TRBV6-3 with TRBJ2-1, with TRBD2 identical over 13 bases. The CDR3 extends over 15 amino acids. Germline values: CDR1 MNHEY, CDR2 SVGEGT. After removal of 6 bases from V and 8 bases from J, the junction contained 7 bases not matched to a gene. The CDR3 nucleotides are TGTGCCAGCAGCCCCGGACTAGCGGGGGCTTATGAGCAGTTCTTC. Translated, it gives CASSPGLAGAYEQFF.

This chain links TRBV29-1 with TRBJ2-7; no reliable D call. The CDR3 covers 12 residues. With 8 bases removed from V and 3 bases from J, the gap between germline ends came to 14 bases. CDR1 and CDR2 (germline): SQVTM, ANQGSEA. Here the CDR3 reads CSTVASGYEQYF. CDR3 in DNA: TGCAGCACAGTGGCGAGTGGCTACGAGCAGTACTTC.

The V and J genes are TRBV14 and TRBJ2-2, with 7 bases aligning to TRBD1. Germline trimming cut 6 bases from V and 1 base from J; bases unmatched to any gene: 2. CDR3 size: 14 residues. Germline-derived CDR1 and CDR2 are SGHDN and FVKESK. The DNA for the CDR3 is TGTGCCAGCAGGAGGACAGGGAACACCGGGGAGCTGTTTTTT. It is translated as CASRRTGNTGELFF.

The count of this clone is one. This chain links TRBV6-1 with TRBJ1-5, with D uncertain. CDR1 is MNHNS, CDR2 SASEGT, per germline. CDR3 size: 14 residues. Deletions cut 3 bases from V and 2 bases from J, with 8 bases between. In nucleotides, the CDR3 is TGTGCCAGCAGTGAGGCAGGTGGCAATCAGCCCCAGCATTTT. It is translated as CASSEAGGNQPQHF.

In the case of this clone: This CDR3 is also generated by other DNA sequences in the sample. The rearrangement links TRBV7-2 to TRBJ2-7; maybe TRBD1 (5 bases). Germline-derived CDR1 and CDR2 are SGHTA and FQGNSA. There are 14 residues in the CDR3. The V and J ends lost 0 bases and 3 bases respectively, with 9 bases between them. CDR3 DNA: TGTGCCAGCAGCTTAGCAGGGCAGGGCTACGAGCAGTACTTC. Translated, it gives CASSLAGQGYEQYF. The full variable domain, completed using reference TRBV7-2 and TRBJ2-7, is GAGVSQSPSNKVTEKGKDVELRCDPISGHTALYWYRQSLGQGLEFLIYFQGNSAPDKSGLPSDRFSAERTGGSVSTLTIQRTQQEDSAVYLCASSLAGQGYEQYFGPGTRLTVT.

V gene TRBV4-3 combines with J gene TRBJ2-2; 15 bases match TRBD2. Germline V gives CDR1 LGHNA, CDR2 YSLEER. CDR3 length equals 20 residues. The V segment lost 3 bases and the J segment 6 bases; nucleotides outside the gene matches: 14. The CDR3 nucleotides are TGCGCCAGCAGCCATTGGGACGGTCGGACTAGCGGGAGGGGGGCCGGGGAGCTGTTTTTT. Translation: CASSHWDGRTSGRGAGELFF.

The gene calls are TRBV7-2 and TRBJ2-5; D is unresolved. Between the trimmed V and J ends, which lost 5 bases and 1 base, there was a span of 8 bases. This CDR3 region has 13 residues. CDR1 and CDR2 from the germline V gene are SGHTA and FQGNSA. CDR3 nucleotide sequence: TGTGCCAGCAGCAAACGACTCCAAGAGACCCAGTACTTC. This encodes CASSKRLQETQYF.